The TCR beta chain described here comes from a study of T cell changes during pregnancy in multiple sclerosis. The CDR3 is 14 residues long. Germline CDR1 SGHRS, CDR2 YFSETQ. Trimming pared 2 bases from V and 1 base from J, leaving 9 bases between. This clone was seen just once. The protocol was immunoSEQ multiplex PCR, while the TCRdb copy is restricted to in-frame clones and leaves out a portion. The sample holds approximately 46,000 clones, around 93% seen once. The chain carries TRBV5-1 and TRBJ1-1; D gene uncertain. The sequence was obtained from a female donor with multiple sclerosis, enrolled in a pregnancy study. The sample here was CD8+ T cells from peripheral blood mononuclear cells, taken in the second trimester of pregnancy. CDR3 loop: CASSFSSGNTEAFF. The CDR3 DNA is TGCGCCAGCAGCTTCAGTTCAGGGAACACTGAAGCTTTCTTT.